This is a list of T cell receptor beta chains from one sample in a study of T cells expressing NK-cell markers. TCRdb re-analyzed the 5' RACE reads; it lists each CDR3 protein once, without DNA. In all, the sample yields fewer than 300,000 distinct CDR3 sequences. The material sequenced was blood T cells: a sorted CD56 or NKG2C T cell subset, CD4+ or CD8+ T cells, or bulk PBMC T cells (not recorded which). Source of these receptors: a woman between 18 and 75 years old in good health. Each CDR3 is given with its conserved first and last residue. Each record gives: J gene, V gene, CDR3 protein.

>TRBJ1-3|TRBV6-5
CASSYAVSGGNTIYF
>TRBJ1-2|TRBV7-8
CASSPRRGQADNYGYTF
>TRBJ2-5|TRBV20-1
CSARGHRGALETQYF
>TRBJ2-6|TRBV11-2
CASSSRYDGASGANVLTF
>TRBJ2-7|TRBV24-1
CATSDPRGSYEQYF
>TRBJ2-1|TRBV25-1
CASTAGGPNEQFF
>TRBJ1-1|TRBV27
CASSLGLGSTEAFF
>TRBJ2-1|TRBV7-6
CASSSSGSSGWNEQFF
>TRBJ2-7|TRBV30
CAWSAPGTGGFEQYF
>TRBJ2-1|TRBV19
CASSITSGVYNEQFF
>TRBJ2-1|TRBV6-2/TRBV6-3
CASSYSGVVAGRPNEQFF
>TRBJ2-3|TRBV10-3
CAIRPGGEGTDTQYF
>TRBJ2-5|TRBV12-3/TRBV12-4
CASRSSLAPETQYF
>TRBJ2-5|TRBV12-3/TRBV12-4
CASSSPGRGKETQYF
>TRBJ1-2|TRBV27
CASSLSYGDYGYTF
>TRBJ2-4|TRBV5-6
CASSSLAGAPGENIQYF
>TRBJ2-5|TRBV11-1
CASSARVGGIKTQYF
>TRBJ2-1|TRBV7-2
CASSSRTGRNNEQFF
>TRBJ2-7|TRBV27
CASKFSAAYEQYF
>TRBJ2-2|TRBV5-1
CASSYGGDHTGELFF
>TRBJ2-5|TRBV2
CASSGQGETQYF
>TRBJ2-3|TRBV10-1
CASSEPLRGRDTQYF
>TRBJ2-3|TRBV29-1
CSVEGVSVSTDTQYF
>TRBJ1-5|TRBV4-2
CASSQYGIGRGGPQHF
>TRBJ1-5|TRBV7-2
CASSFRQGYSNQPQHF
>TRBJ2-6|TRBV5-5
CASSLETTGWANVLTF
>TRBJ2-4|TRBV18
CASSPIGQGLKNIQYF
>TRBJ2-1|TRBV6-6
CASSYGSNEQFF
>TRBJ2-5|TRBV20-1
CSARVSGGETQYF
>TRBJ2-1|TRBV4-2
CASSQGTTYNEQFF
>TRBJ1-5|TRBV11-2
CASSLGGTYHQPQHF
>TRBJ2-7|TRBV4-3
CASSQASADPTYEQYF
>TRBJ1-2|TRBV20-1
CSATTTDGYTF
>TRBJ1-2|TRBV28
CASSPPGAYYGYTF
>TRBJ2-5|TRBV27
CASSSDLTAAQETQYF
>TRBJ1-4|TRBV15
CATSRDQATNEKLFF
>TRBJ1-2|TRBV6-5
CASSYSKGVTGYTF
>TRBJ2-7|TRBV28
CASSLGTGEQYF
>TRBJ1-4|TRBV5-5
CASSGYRGQAEKLFF
>TRBJ2-2|TRBV11-2
CASSRHRPGQANTGELFF
>TRBJ2-5|TRBV25-1
CASSDIGRVQSQETQYF
>TRBJ2-7|TRBV29-1
CSVTRTGGATYEQYF
>TRBJ2-3|TRBV20-1
CSAPDGTSGRDTQYF
>TRBJ2-3|TRBV10-3
CAIRRSALFGTDTQYF
>TRBJ1-6|TRBV20-1
CSAGLSGGRSPLHF
>TRBJ2-2|TRBV21-1
CASSLTAVGLAGGGGELFF
>TRBJ1-1|TRBV9
CASSPAGERWNTEAFF
>TRBJ2-3|TRBV11-3
CASSPTPLDTDTQYF
>TRBJ2-1|TRBV5-1
CASSRRRGGDGYNEQFF
>TRBJ1-1|TRBV6-2/TRBV6-3
CASSYQRGGTEAFF
>TRBJ1-5|TRBV6-6
CASSSSGQPQHF
>TRBJ1-6|TRBV10-3
CAIREDRGANSPLHF